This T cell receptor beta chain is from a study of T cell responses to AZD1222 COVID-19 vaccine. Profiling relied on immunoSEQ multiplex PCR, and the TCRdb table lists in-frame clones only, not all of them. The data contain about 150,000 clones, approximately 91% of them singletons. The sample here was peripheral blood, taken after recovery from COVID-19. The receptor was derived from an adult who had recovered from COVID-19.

The CDR3 sequence: CASSSPGLANYEQYF. For the CDR3, the DNA is TGTGCCAGCAGTTCCCCGGGACTAGCGAATTACGAGCAGTACTTC. The chain has TRBV6-6 and TRBJ2-7; 10 bases are shared with TRBD2. V lost 4 bases, J lost 4 bases, and 7 bases stayed unmatched. CDR3 length: 15 residues. CDR1 is MNHNY and CDR2 is SVGAGI in the germline V gene (reference sequence).